A single T cell receptor beta chain is shown here with its context. Its specificity is not known. With V trimmed by 5 bases and J by 2 bases, 9 bases remained unmatched. Germline CDR1 and CDR2: SGHTA and FQGNSA. The CDR3 spans 15 residues. These data are taken from a study of shared clonotypes between healthy human individuals. Assay: immunoSEQ multiplex PCR; the TCRdb copy retains only in-frame clones and omits some. The sample has millions of clones; 85% to 95% are singletons. The study, taken as a whole, reports: Researchers sampled blood only, noting tissue repertoires likely differ.

This sequence joins TRBV7-2 and TRBJ2-7, with 7 bases identical to TRBD2. The specimen sequenced was naive CD4+ T cells sorted from blood. Stated subset: CD45RA+ positively selected. The receptor's source is a man younger than 35 in good health. DNA of the CDR3: TGTGCCAGCAGCCCCAGGCTAGCGGTTGCCTACGAGCAGTACTTC. Its translation: CASSPRLAVAYEQYF.